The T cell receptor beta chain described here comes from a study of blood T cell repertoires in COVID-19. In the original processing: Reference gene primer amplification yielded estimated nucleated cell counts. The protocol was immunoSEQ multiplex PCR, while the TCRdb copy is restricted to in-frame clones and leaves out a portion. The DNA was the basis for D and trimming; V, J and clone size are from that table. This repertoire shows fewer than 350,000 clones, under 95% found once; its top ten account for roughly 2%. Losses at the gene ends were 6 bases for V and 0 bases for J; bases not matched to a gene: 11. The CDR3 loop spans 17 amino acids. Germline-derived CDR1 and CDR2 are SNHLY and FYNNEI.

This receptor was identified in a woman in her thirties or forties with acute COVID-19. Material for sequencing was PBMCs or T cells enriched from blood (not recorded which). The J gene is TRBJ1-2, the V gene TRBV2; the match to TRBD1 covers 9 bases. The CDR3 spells CASRLQGALSANYGYTF. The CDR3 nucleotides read TGTGCCAGCAGATTACAGGGGGCTCTCTCAGCTAACTATGGCTACACCTTC.